These T cell receptor beta chains were read from a single sample in a study of blood T cell repertoires in COVID-19. The repertoire was sequenced with immunoSEQ multiplex PCR; TCRdb's copy has only in-frame clones and lacks some. Of around 310,000 clones listed, 90% are singletons. Specimen: peripheral blood. The origin of the receptors is a woman in her thirties or forties with COVID-19, enrolled during active disease. The conserved cysteine and the conserved F or W are not part of the CDR3 here.

v_gene	j_gene	CDR3aa
TRBV27	TRBJ2-3	ASSVTAGGQTDTQY
TRBV5-4	TRBJ1-4	ASSSFSEGLNEKLF
TRBV19	TRBJ1-1	ASIGGGTEAF
TRBV6-5	TRBJ1-2	ASSFSPGQGLGYT
TRBV9	TRBJ2-4	ASSPDKFGQGARRQLAKNIQY
TRBV5-1	TRBJ1-1	ASSLFPGQGVGNTEAF
TRBV25-1	TRBJ2-7	ASSASPDLGYEQY
TRBV9	TRBJ2-3	ASSVQGITDTQY
TRBV3-1/TRBV3-2	TRBJ2-7	ASSQERGDGTYEQY
TRBV28	TRBJ2-7	ASSLYGGQGTPYEQY
TRBV20-1	TRBJ2-1	SATLGNEQF
TRBV24-1	TRBJ2-1	ATSDSWTSGYNEQF
TRBV28	TRBJ1-5	ASSSGNQPQH
TRBV11-2	TRBJ2-7	ASSLPGKRSYEQY
TRBV28	TRBJ1-5	ASSFRQGNQPQH
TRBV5-6	TRBJ2-1	ASSFRLAGGPEDEQF
TRBV18	TRBJ2-7	ASSPPTGVDEQY
TRBV27	TRBJ2-3	ASSLRRGTTDTQY